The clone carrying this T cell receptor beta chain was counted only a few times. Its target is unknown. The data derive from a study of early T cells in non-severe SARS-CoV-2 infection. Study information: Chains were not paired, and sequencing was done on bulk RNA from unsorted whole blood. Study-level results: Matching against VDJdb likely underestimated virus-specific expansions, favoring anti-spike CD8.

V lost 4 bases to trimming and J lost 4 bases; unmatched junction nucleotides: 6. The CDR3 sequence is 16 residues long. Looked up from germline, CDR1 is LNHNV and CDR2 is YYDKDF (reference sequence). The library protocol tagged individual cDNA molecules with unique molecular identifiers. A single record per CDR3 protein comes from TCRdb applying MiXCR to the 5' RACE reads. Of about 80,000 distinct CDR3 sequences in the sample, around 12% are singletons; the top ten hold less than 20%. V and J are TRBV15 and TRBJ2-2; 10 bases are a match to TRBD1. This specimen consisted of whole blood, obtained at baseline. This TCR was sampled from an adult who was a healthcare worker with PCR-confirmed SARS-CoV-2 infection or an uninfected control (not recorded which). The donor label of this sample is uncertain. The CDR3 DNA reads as TGTGCCACCAGCAACCCGGGACAGGGGAGCACCGGGGAGCTGTTTTTT. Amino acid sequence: CATSNPGQGSTGELFF.